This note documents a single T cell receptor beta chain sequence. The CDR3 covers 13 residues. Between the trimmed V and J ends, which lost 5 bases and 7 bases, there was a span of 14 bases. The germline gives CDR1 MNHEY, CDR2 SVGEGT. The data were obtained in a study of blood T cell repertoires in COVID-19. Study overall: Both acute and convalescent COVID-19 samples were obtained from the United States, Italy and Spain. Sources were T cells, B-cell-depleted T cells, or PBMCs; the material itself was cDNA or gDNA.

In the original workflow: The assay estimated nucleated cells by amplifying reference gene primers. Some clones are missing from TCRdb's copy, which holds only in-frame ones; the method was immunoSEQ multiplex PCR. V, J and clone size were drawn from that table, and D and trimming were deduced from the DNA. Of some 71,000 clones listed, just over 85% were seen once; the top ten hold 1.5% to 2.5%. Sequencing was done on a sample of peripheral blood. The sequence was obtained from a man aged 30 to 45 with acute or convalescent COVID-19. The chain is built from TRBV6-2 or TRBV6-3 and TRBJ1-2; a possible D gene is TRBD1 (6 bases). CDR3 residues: CASSLQGQSGYTF. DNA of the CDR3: TGTGCCAGCAGTCTACAGGGTCAAAGTGGCTACACCTTC.